The T cell receptor (beta chain) under discussion was sequenced for a study of T cell responses to AZD1222 COVID-19 vaccine. General study findings and limits: Donors skewed white British and female; clonal diversity was possibly underestimated.

V gave up 3 bases and J gave up 2 bases, with 13 bases separating them. The CDR3 runs 15 residues. CDR1 is SGDLS, CDR2 YYNGEE, per germline. The method was immunoSEQ multiplex PCR; TCRdb's version includes in-frame clones alone and lacks a portion of them. The sample lists 65,000 or so clones, 80% to 85% occurring once. This clone appeared once. Its target is unknown. Sequencing used peripheral blood, obtained on day 0 of AZD1222 vaccination. The V gene is TRBV9, the J gene TRBJ2-3; TRBD1 might be the D (6 bases). The TCR was taken from an adult in good health. The CDR3 reads CASSAGTSFTDTQYF. DNA for the CDR3: TGTGCCAGCAGCGCCGGGACATCCTTCACAGATACGCAGTATTTT. Complete variable domain (other parts from reference TRBV9 and TRBJ2-3): DSGVTQTPKHLITATGQRVTLRCSPRSGDLSVYWYQQSLDQGLQFLIQYYNGEERAKGNILERFSAQQFPDLHSELNLSSLELGDSALYFCASSAGTSFTDTQYFGPGTRLTVL.